The source of this T cell receptor (beta chain) is a study of T-cell memory formation after mild COVID-19. Across the whole study: TCR clusters were mostly confined to one donor each.

The CDR3 has 17 amino acids. V was clipped by 4 bases and J by 1 base; unmatched bases: 5. In germline, CDR1 is MGHRA, CDR2 YSYEKL. Each CDR3 protein gets one entry after TCRdb re-called the 5' RACE reads with MiXCR. The data show 350,000 to 400,000 distinct CDR3 sequences, approximately 15% seen once. This clonotype was counted a few times. The gene calls are TRBV4-1 and TRBJ2-3; 13 bases agree with TRBD2. This clonotype originated in a young man who had mild COVID-19 (a few samples of this study predate the infection). Cell type and time point are not known. Sequenced sample: PBMCs or a T cell subset sorted from them (not recorded which). The CDR3 coding sequence is TGCGCCAGCAGCCTTAGGACTAGCGGGGGCCGCACAGATACGCAGTATTTT. This translates into CASSLRTSGGRTDTQYF.